The 8 T cell receptor beta chains presented below share a single source sample, sequenced in a study of CD8 T cells in ankylosing spondylitis. TCRdb passed the 5' RACE reads through MiXCR, listing each CDR3 protein once. Counted here are 250,000 or so distinct CDR3 sequences, over 15% occurring once; the ten biggest clones make up more than 25%. The sequencing input was blood, either unsorted or a sorted T cell fraction (not recorded which). The receptors shown here come from a male donor with ankylosing spondylitis or in good health (not recorded which).

DNA of the CDR3: TGCGCCAGCAGCCCGGGGGACAGGGAGCTATCCTACGAGCAGTACTTC. It yields the protein CASSPGDRELSYEQYF. The gene calls are TRBV5-1 and TRBJ2-7, with 9 bases matching TRBD1. This CDR3 is 16 amino acids long. CDR1 and CDR2 from the germline V gene are SGHRS and YFSETQ. The ends lost 4 bases at V and 1 base at J; junction bases unmatched: 9.

This clonotype appeared a few times. The V gene is TRBV4-3, the J gene TRBJ2-3; the match to TRBD2 covers 10 bases. Trimming cost V 3 bases and J 2 bases; bases outside gene matches: 5. The V gene's germline CDR1 is LGHNA and CDR2 YSLEER. The CDR3 spans 16 residues. CDR3 sequence (DNA): TGCGCCAGCAGCCAGTCACTAGCGGGGTTCACAGATACGCAGTATTTT. Translating gives CASSQSLAGFTDTQYF.

The chain carries TRBV12-3 or TRBV12-4 and TRBJ2-3, with 8 bases fitting TRBD1. The CDR3 is 14 residues long. V trimming: 5 bases; J trimming: 2 bases; junction bases outside the gene matches: 3. CDR3 bases: TGTGCCAGCAGTACAGGGGGACCCACAGATACGCAGTATTTT. Amino acid sequence: CASSTGGPTDTQYF.

A few counts support this clonotype. The chain has TRBV4-1 and TRBJ2-1; TRBD1 agrees at 9 bases. The CDR3 length is 16 residues. Germline CDR1 reads MGHRA; CDR2 reads YSYEKL. V gave up 0 bases and J gave up 10 bases; unmatched junction bases: 10. DNA of the CDR3: TGCGCCAGCAGCCAAGAACCGGGGACAGGGAGAGGGGAGCAGTTCTTC. Protein: CASSQEPGTGRGEQFF.

V gene TRBV7-9 combines with J gene TRBJ2-5; tentative D call: TRBD1 (6 bases). Trimming removed 0 bases from V and 5 bases from J, with 10 bases in between. Germline V gene lookup returns CDR1 SEHNR and CDR2 FQNEAQ (reference sequence). This CDR3 is built from 14 residues. The CDR3 DNA is TGTGCCAGCAGCTTAGCCAGGGGACATGAGACCCAGTACTTC. Its translation: CASSLARGHETQYF.

This clonotype was seen many times. The chain has TRBV25-1 and TRBJ1-2; D may be TRBD1 (5 bases). Germline V gene lookup returns CDR1 MGHDK and CDR2 SYGVNS. Between the trimmed V and J ends, which lost 1 base and 2 bases, there was a span of 8 bases. The CDR3 is 14 residues long. As DNA, the CDR3 is TGTGCCAGCAGTGAATTGTGGGGCAACTATGGCTACACCTTC. Translation gives CASSELWGNYGYTF.

This clonotype has at least ten counts. The rearrangement joins TRBV28 to TRBJ2-7, with D possibly TRBD2 on 5 matching bases. The V and J ends lost 4 bases and 4 bases respectively, with 23 bases between them. The CDR3 consists of 17 residues. From germline, CDR1 is MDHEN and CDR2 SYDVKM. The CDR3 here is CASSSPLAGPPTYEQYF. The CDR3, as DNA: TGTGCCAGCAGTTCCCCCCTAGCCGGACCACCTACTTACGAGCAGTACTTC.

The V and J genes are TRBV20-1 and TRBJ2-3; no firm D call. Germline V gene data show CDR1 as DFQATT and CDR2 as SNEGSKA (reference sequence). The germline V and J ends were trimmed by 6 bases and 6 bases, with 16 bases remaining between them. This CDR3 region has 13 residues. This CDR3 reads CSALNPSPDTQYF. CDR3 coding DNA: TGCAGTGCCCTCAACCCAAGCCCTGATACGCAGTATTTT.